This T cell receptor (beta chain) was found in a study of shared clonotypes between healthy human individuals. Several immunoSEQ plates held equal portions of the genomic DNA taken from each subset. Unsorted PBMCs provided DNA that was sequenced on ten immunoSEQ deep assay plates. Clones were read by immunoSEQ multiplex PCR, and TCRdb kept only the in-frame ones, dropping some. The profile shows 450,000 to 650,000 clones, roughly 72% of them singletons. Healthy HIV-negative adults with no recent acute infections or vaccinations were recruited as donors. Genomic DNA for unsorted samples, which was extracted with the QIAamp DNA Blood Mini kit, came from about 90 million PBMCs. CDR1 and CDR2 from the germline V gene are KGHSH and LQKENI. V lost 8 bases to trimming and J lost 2 bases, with 22 bases between them. The CDR3 contains 16 residues.

The material sequenced was PBMCs. This TCR came from a woman aged 40 to 49 in good health. Some clones in this sample may be carry-over from other donors' samples. V and J are TRBV18 and TRBJ2-7; tentative D call: TRBD1 (6 bases). CDR3 sequence: CASRPSGDKFTYEQYF. For the CDR3, the DNA is TGTGCCAGCAGACCGAGTGGGGACAAATTTACCTACGAGCAGTACTTC.